This is a list of T cell receptor beta chains from one sample in a study of blood T cell repertoires in COVID-19. The assay was immunoSEQ multiplex PCR, and TCRdb's table has in-frame clones only and misses some. The repertoire has more than 85,000 clones, about 86% of them found once; the top ten carry 2% to 3%. Input material: PBMCs or T cells enriched from blood (not recorded which). Receptors were obtained from a woman aged 45-65 years who had recovered from COVID-19. CDR3s include the opening cysteine and the closing phenylalanine or tryptophan. Fields, in order: CDR3 protein, D gene, clone size, V gene, J gene. D genes are given only for firm matches. Expanded clones are given a class, and other clones once, few, many or no size at all.

CASSLDRQATYEQYF,NA,NA,TRBV11-2,TRBJ2-7
CAISENGGGGALNSPLHF,NA,few,TRBV10-3,TRBJ1-6
CASSRGQNYGYTF,TRBD1,NA,TRBV5-4,TRBJ1-2
CATSRGEQGRRLYGYTF,TRBD1,NA,TRBV15,TRBJ1-2
CASSSGGLTYEQYF,NA,NA,TRBV7-2,TRBJ2-7
CASSQGGQGAINYGYTF,TRBD1,few,TRBV14,TRBJ1-2
CASSPGPFYGYTF,NA,NA,TRBV11-2,TRBJ1-2
CASSLDGQGPEKLFF,NA,few,TRBV3-1/TRBV3-2,TRBJ1-4
CASSTTGQGREKLFF,TRBD1,NA,TRBV9,TRBJ1-4
CASSQDRGVEQYF,TRBD2,NA,TRBV4-1,TRBJ2-7